Shown below are 31 T cell receptor beta chains from a single sample sequenced in a study of beta chain features in type 1 diabetes. Expressed TCRB transcripts were sequenced because the isolated RNA had all been reverse transcribed beforehand. Clones were read by immunoSEQ multiplex PCR, and TCRdb kept only the in-frame ones, dropping some. This table holds under 550,000 clones, more than 9.5% found once. Sequenced sample: naive CD4+ T cells from blood. The receptor set was obtained from a woman aged 18-29 years in good health.

This clone showed up just a few times. The J gene is TRBJ1-6, the V gene TRBV15; the D is unclear. This CDR3 contains 13 residues. Germline V CDR1 and CDR2: LNHNV, YYDKDF (reference sequence). V lost 5 bases and J 9 bases, leaving 11 bases between the germline ends. The CDR3 here is CATSLRTVSPLHF. Written as DNA, the CDR3 is TGTGCCACCAGCTTACGGACCGTTTCACCCCTCCACTTT. Full variable domain (rest looked up from reference TRBV15 and TRBJ1-6): DAMVIQNPRYQVTQFGKPVTLSCSQTLNHNVMYWYQQKSSQAPKLLFHYYDKDFNNEADTPDNFQSRRPNTSFCFLDIRSPGLGDTAMYLCATSLRTVSPLHFGNGTRLTVT.

This clone came up a few times. V is TRBV4-3 and J is TRBJ1-6; 10 bases agree with TRBD1. Germline assignment: CDR1 LGHNA and CDR2 YSLEER. Trimming cost V 5 bases and J 9 bases; bases outside gene matches: 4. CDR3 size: 14 residues. The CDR3 coding sequence is TGCGCCAGCAGCACCGGGACAGGGGCTTCACCCCTCCACTTT. Translated: CASSTGTGASPLHF.

This clone was counted a few times. The chain couples TRBV6-5 to TRBJ2-7, with no clear D. Germline V gene sequence: CDR1 MNHEY, CDR2 SVGAGI. The V end was cut by 5 bases, the J end by 4 bases, with 15 bases between. The CDR3 extends over 14 amino acids. CDR3 region: CASSEGPAKYEQYV. As DNA, the CDR3 is TGTGCCAGCAGTGAAGGGCCCGCCAAATACGAGCAGTACGTC.

This clone was detected a few times. This chain connects TRBV4-2 to TRBJ2-3; 7 nucleotides align to TRBD1. Germline trimming cut 1 base from V and 6 bases from J; bases unmatched to any gene: 4. CDR1 LGHNA and CDR2 YNFKEQ come from the germline V gene. The CDR3 spans 14 residues. The CDR3 protein is CASSQGAGGDTQYF. CDR3 sequence (DNA): TGTGCCAGCAGCCAAGGGGCAGGGGGTGATACGCAGTATTTT.

The rearrangement links TRBV6-5 to TRBJ1-2, with D possibly TRBD1 on 6 matching bases. CDR1 and CDR2 (germline): MNHEY, SVGAGI. Trimming pared 10 bases from V and 6 bases from J, leaving 12 bases between. CDR3 length: 11 residues. The CDR3 sequence: CATGQSNGYTF. The CDR3 DNA follows: TGTGCCACTGGACAGTCGAATGGCTACACCTTC.

The CDR3 coding sequence is TGTGCCAGCAGCTTCCTGGCGGGAACCTACAATGAGCAGTTCTTC. It yields the protein CASSFLAGTYNEQFF. The chain is built from TRBV7-3 and TRBJ2-1; the D gene is possibly TRBD2 (6 bases). CDR3 length: 15 residues. Trimming shortened V by 3 bases and J by 2 bases, and 11 bases separated the two germline ends. The germline gives CDR1 SGHTA, CDR2 FQGTGA.

This chain uses TRBV4-2 with TRBJ1-1; TRBD1 aligns across 7 bases. The V gene's germline CDR1 is LGHNA and CDR2 YNFKEQ. V shed 1 base, J shed 1 base, and the junction held 6 bases outside the gene matches. The CDR3 spans 16 residues. The CDR3 region is CASSQVMGQQNTEAFF. CDR3 nucleotides: TGTGCCAGCAGCCAAGTCATGGGACAGCAGAACACTGAAGCTTTCTTT.

The DNA of the CDR3 is TGCAGCGTTGAAATTTTAGCCGGACAGAGGACGGCGAATACGCAGTATTTT. Translated, it gives CSVEILAGQRTANTQYF. The chain carries TRBV29-1 and TRBJ2-3; D possibly corresponds to TRBD1 (6 bases). Germline CDR1 SQVTM, CDR2 ANQGSEA. Trimming took 2 bases from V and 7 from J, leaving 25 bases between them. The CDR3 has 17 amino acids.

The V call is TRBV5-4, the J call TRBJ2-1; 11 positions match TRBD2. After removal of 4 bases from V and 4 bases from J, the junction contained 7 bases not matched to a gene. The CDR3 loop spans 16 amino acids. Germline V lookup: CDR1 SGHNT, CDR2 YYREEE (reference sequence). CDR3 residues: CASSPGLAGRYNEQFF. The CDR3 region has the DNA TGTGCCAGCAGCCCAGGACTAGCGGGTAGATACAATGAGCAGTTCTTC.

CDR3 DNA sequence: TGTGCCAGCAGCGGACGACCTGGAACAGAGGGAGAGACCCAGTACTTC. As protein: CASSGRPGTEGETQYF. The J gene is TRBJ2-5, the V gene TRBV5-4; TRBD2 is a possible D gene (5 bases). Germline CDR1 SGHNT, CDR2 YYREEE (reference sequence). The CDR3 runs to 16 residues. The ends were cut back, 4 bases at V and 4 bases at J, with 20 bases in the middle.

This sequence joins TRBV12-5 and TRBJ1-1; D gene ambiguous. Looked up from germline, CDR1 is LGHNT and CDR2 is FRNRAP. The V end was cut by 6 bases, the J end by 5 bases, with 7 bases between. The CDR3 has 11 amino acids. CDR3 loop: CASGFNTEAFF. DNA of the CDR3: TGTGCTAGTGGCTTTAATACTGAAGCTTTCTTT.

V and J are TRBV5-1 and TRBJ2-7; D call uncertain. Germline V gives CDR1 SGHRS, CDR2 YFSETQ. With 5 bases removed from V and 7 bases from J, the gap between germline ends came to 10 bases. This CDR3 is built from 11 residues. CDR3: CASRMDGEQYF. The CDR3 bases are TGCGCCAGCAGAATGGACGGGGAGCAGTACTTC.

The chain has TRBV23-1 and TRBJ1-5, with 11 bases matching TRBD1. TRBV23-1 is assigned to the ORF class and has an uncertain function. V lost 4 bases, J lost 3 bases, and 5 bases stayed unmatched. The CDR3 extends over 16 amino acids. CDR3 sequence (DNA): TGCGCCAGCAGTCCAGCGGACAGGGGGCTCAATCAGCCCCAGCATTTT. Residues: CASSPADRGLNQPQHF.

This clone turned up a few times. CDR3 in amino acids: CASSNTLYEQYF. The CDR3 nucleotides are TGTGCCAGTAGTAATACTCTCTACGAGCAGTACTTC. The chain employs TRBV19 and TRBJ2-7, with no clear D. Trimming pared 4 bases from V and 3 bases from J, leaving 7 bases between. Per the germline V gene, CDR1 is LNHDA and CDR2 is SQIVND (reference sequence). The CDR3 spans 12 residues.

This clone was picked up a small number of times. The rearrangement links TRBV7-2 to TRBJ2-2, with D possibly matching TRBD1 (5 bases). The CDR3 consists of 13 residues. V was pared by 3 bases and J by 6 bases, with 8 bases between. Per the germline V gene, CDR1 is SGHTA and CDR2 is FQGNSA. CDR3 sequence (DNA): TGTGCCAGCAGCTTCAGGGCCGCCGGGGAGCTGTTTTTT. Its translation is CASSFRAAGELFF. The variable domain in full, with the rest retrieved from reference TRBV7-2 and TRBJ2-2, is GAGVSQSPSNKVTEKGKDVELRCDPISGHTALYWYRQSLGQGLEFLIYFQGNSAPDKSGLPSDRFSAERTGGSVSTLTIQRTQQEDSAVYLCASSFRAAGELFFGEGSRLTVL.

This clone was observed a few times. The chain is built from TRBV6-5 and TRBJ2-7; 7 positions agree with TRBD1. The CDR3 spans 15 residues. Germline assignment: CDR1 MNHEY and CDR2 SVGAGI. The V and J ends lost 0 bases and 0 bases, in that order; junction bases with no gene match: 2. Written as DNA, the CDR3 is TGTGCCAGCAGTTACTCGGGACAGAGCTCCTACGAGCAGTACGTC. Encoded protein: CASSYSGQSSYEQYV.

Only a few counts were recorded for this clone. The chain is built from TRBV29-1 and TRBJ1-1; TRBD1 is a possible D gene (6 bases). The CDR3 sequence is 13 residues long. The V end was cut by 5 bases, the J end by 4 bases, with 14 bases between. Germline lookup yields CDR1 SQVTM and CDR2 ANQGSEA. The CDR3 sequence: CSVYRVEGTEAFF. CDR3 nucleotides: TGCAGCGTTTACAGGGTGGAGGGCACTGAAGCTTTCTTT.

This clone was recorded a few times. This chain joins TRBV5-1 and TRBJ2-5, with TRBD1 matching over 7 bases. With V trimmed by 4 bases and J by 3 bases, 6 bases remained unmatched. The CDR3 contains 14 residues. In germline, CDR1 is SGHRS, CDR2 YFSETQ. CDR3 nucleotides: TGCGCCAGCAGCGAGGGGACAGCCGAAGAGACCCAGTACTTC. As protein: CASSEGTAEETQYF. Filled out from reference TRBV5-1 and TRBJ2-5, the complete variable domain reads KAGVTQTPRYLIKTRGQQVTLSCSPISGHRSVSWYQQTPGQGLQFLFEYFSETQRNKGNFPGRFSGRQFSNSRSEMNVSTLELGDSALYLCASSEGTAEETQYFGPGTRLLVL.

This chain links TRBV20-1 with TRBJ1-2; 7 bases are a match to TRBD1. The CDR3 is 11 residues long. The V and J ends lost 2 bases and 7 bases, in that order; junction bases with no gene match: 1. Germline lookup yields CDR1 DFQATT and CDR2 SNEGSKA (reference sequence). The CDR3 loop reads CSARKGAGYTF. The CDR3 DNA reads TGCAGTGCTAGAAAGGGGGCTGGCTACACCTTC.

The V gene is TRBV2, the J gene TRBJ2-1; 7 bases map to TRBD2. The CDR3 runs to 15 residues. The germline V gene encodes CDR1 SNHLY and CDR2 FYNNEI. Trimming at V came to 5 bases and at J to 2 bases, leaving 6 bases not matched to a gene. CDR3 DNA sequence: TGTGCCAGCAGTCCAGCGGGAAGGACCTACAATGAGCAGTTCTTC. Encoded protein: CASSPAGRTYNEQFF.

This clone was observed a handful of times. The chain carries TRBV7-9 and TRBJ2-1, with 10 bases that match TRBD2. From germline, CDR1 is SEHNR and CDR2 FQNEAQ (reference sequence). The CDR3 sequence is 15 residues long. Trimming took 2 bases from V and 5 from J; bases not matched to a gene: 3. CDR3 loop: CASSLRLAGDNEQFF. CDR3 DNA sequence: TGTGCCAGCAGCTTAAGACTAGCGGGTGACAATGAGCAGTTCTTC.

There are a few counts of this clone. This chain connects TRBV15 to TRBJ2-3; a weak D match, TRBD1 (6 bases). From germline, CDR1 is LNHNV and CDR2 YYDKDF (reference sequence). V dropped 4 bases and J dropped 2 bases, with 16 bases sitting between them. The CDR3 runs 16 residues. The DNA for the CDR3 is TGTGCCACCAGCAACCGTCGGGACACCCTCACAGATACGCAGTATTTT. Encoded protein: CATSNRRDTLTDTQYF.

This chain joins TRBV7-2 and TRBJ2-5, with unresolved D. Germline CDR1 is SGHTA and CDR2 is FQGNSA. V was clipped by 4 bases and J by 0 bases, with 3 bases between them. The CDR3 runs to 12 residues. This CDR3 reads CASSYYQETQYF. CDR3 DNA: TGTGCCAGCAGCTACTACCAAGAGACCCAGTACTTC.

This clone occurred a few times. This rearrangement joins TRBV6-5 to TRBJ2-1; the D is unclear. The V and J ends lost 2 bases and 5 bases respectively, with 10 bases between them. Germline CDR1 reads MNHEY; CDR2 reads SVGAGI. This CDR3 comprises 14 residues. As DNA, the CDR3 is TGTGCCAGCAGTTACGGTATATTAGACAATGAGCAGTTCTTC. Amino acids: CASSYGILDNEQFF.

This clone was seen a handful of times. The chain joins TRBV7-9 to TRBJ2-3; TRBD2 agrees at 9 bases. The CDR3 is made up of 17 amino acids. Trimming at V came to 6 bases and at J to 5 bases, leaving 15 bases not matched to a gene. From germline, CDR1 is SEHNR and CDR2 FQNEAQ (reference sequence). The CDR3 reads CASSPRFSGSILDTQYF. The CDR3 coding sequence is TGTGCCAGCAGTCCTAGATTTAGCGGGAGCATTCTAGATACGCAGTATTTT.

This clone was recorded only once. The chain joins TRBV11-2 to TRBJ2-3; the D gene could be TRBD1 or TRBD2 (5 bases each). The CDR3 is made up of 16 amino acids. Germline assignment: CDR1 SGHAT and CDR2 FQNNGV. Trimming pared 6 bases from V and 4 bases from J, leaving 20 bases between. The CDR3 is CASRSLSGRLSDTQYF. CDR3 coding DNA: TGTGCCAGCAGGTCTCTCTCGGGGCGCCTCTCAGATACGCAGTATTTT.

This clone was seen only a few times. The V and J genes are TRBV11-2 and TRBJ2-7, with 14 nucleotides matching TRBD2. Germline lookup yields CDR1 SGHAT and CDR2 FQNNGV. J lost 7 bases, V lost 5 bases, and 10 bases had no gene match. There are 16 residues in the CDR3. The CDR3 reads CASSPGLAGARGEQYF. DNA for the CDR3: TGTGCCAGCAGCCCGGGACTAGCGGGAGCCCGGGGTGAGCAGTACTTC.

V gene TRBV6-5 combines with J gene TRBJ1-1; D is undetermined. V lost 2 bases and J 1 base, leaving 14 bases between the germline ends. CDR1 is MNHEY and CDR2 is SVGAGI in the germline V gene. The CDR3 has 16 residues. The CDR3 bases are TGTGCCAGCAGTTACGCTCCCCGCAGGACGAACACTGAAGCTTTCTTT. Translated: CASSYAPRRTNTEAFF.

This clone turned up a few times. This rearrangement joins TRBV7-9 to TRBJ2-7, with a possible D match to TRBD1 (5 bases). The germline V gene has CDR1 SEHNR and CDR2 FQNEAQ (reference sequence). The CDR3 totals 14 residues. V was shortened by 4 bases and J by 2 bases, with 12 bases between the two germline ends. Here the CDR3 reads CASSSRRATYEQYF. The CDR3 DNA reads TGTGCCAGCAGCTCCCGCAGGGCCACCTACGAGCAGTACTTC.

The chain uses TRBV9 and TRBJ2-2; 7 nucleotides align to TRBD1. CDR3 length: 16 residues. Germline trimming cut 5 bases from V and 2 bases from J; bases unmatched to any gene: 9. CDR1 and CDR2 from the germline V gene are SGDLS and YYNGEE. The CDR3 protein is CASRASGQPNTGELFF. As DNA, the CDR3 is TGTGCCAGCAGGGCCTCGGGACAGCCTAACACCGGGGAGCTGTTTTTT.

The genes are TRBV2 and TRBJ2-7; 8 positions match TRBD1. The ends lost 4 bases at V and 6 bases at J; junction bases unmatched: 8. Germline V gene data show CDR1 as SNHLY and CDR2 as FYNNEI. CDR3 length: 14 residues. CDR3 sequence: CASSGPDRDSEQYF. CDR3 DNA sequence: TGTGCCAGCAGTGGACCGGACAGGGATTCCGAGCAGTACTTC. Full variable domain (rest looked up from reference TRBV2 and TRBJ2-7): EPEVTQTPSHQVTQMGQEVILRCVPISNHLYFYWYRQILGQKVEFLVSFYNNEISEKSEIFDDQFSVERPDGSNFTLKIRSTKLEDSAMYFCASSGPDRDSEQYFGPGTRLTVT.